This entry is about one T cell receptor (beta chain). Repertoires were generated with immunoSEQ multiplex PCR, while TCRdb's copy carries only in-frame clones and drops some. The table includes 500,000 to 850,000 clones, around 87% detected once. The sample originates from a study of shared T cell receptors in the human thymus. CDR3 length equals 16 residues. Trimming cost V 4 bases and J 4 bases; bases outside gene matches: 8. Germline V gene sequence: CDR1 SGHDN, CDR2 FVKESK. This sample also appeared in a second study, on human thymus T cells. That investigation notes: Thymus was obtained from resections taken during corrective heart surgery.

This TCR was sampled from a boy under three years old with a congenital heart defect. V and J are TRBV14 and TRBJ2-7, with 12 bases matching TRBD1. The sequenced sample was thymocytes. CDR3 protein: CASSLRRDRGLYEQYF. The DNA for the CDR3 is TGTGCCAGCAGCCTTCGCCGGGACAGGGGGCTGTACGAGCAGTACTTC.